A single sample gave rise to the 26 T cell receptor beta chains below, sequenced in a study of blood T cell repertoires in COVID-19. The assay was immunoSEQ multiplex PCR, and TCRdb's table has in-frame clones only and misses some. This sample has some 53,000 clones, with 65% to 90% found just once. Sequencing was carried out using peripheral blood. These receptor sequences come from a man aged 65 to 79 with acute or convalescent COVID-19.

The chain combines TRBV19 with TRBJ2-3; weak D call: TRBD1 (6 bases). The V end lost 10 bases, the J end lost 5 bases, and 19 bases lay between the germline ends. The CDR3 runs to 14 residues. Germline V gene sequence: CDR1 LNHDA, CDR2 SQIVND (reference sequence). CDR3 in DNA: TGTGCCACCCGGGACAAAGGGAAGGGAGATACGCAGTATTTT. It is translated as CATRDKGKGDTQYF. The full variable domain, completed using reference TRBV19 and TRBJ2-3, is DGGITQSPKYLFRKEGQNVTLSCEQNLNHDAMYWYRQDPGQGLRLIYYSQIVNDFQKGDIAEGYSVSREKKESFPLTVTSAQKNPTAFYLCATRDKGKGDTQYFGPGTRLTVL.

The gene calls are TRBV6-5 and TRBJ1-1; D is possibly TRBD1 (6 bases). Trimming stripped 7 bases from V and 10 bases from J, with 19 bases between. CDR1 is MNHEY and CDR2 is SVGAGI in the germline V gene. The CDR3 contains 13 residues. The CDR3 region is CASKREGDGLAFF. The CDR3 DNA follows: TGTGCCAGCAAAAGGGAGGGGGACGGGTTAGCTTTCTTT.

The chain is built from TRBV7-2 and TRBJ1-1, with D perhaps matching TRBD1 (6 bases). Between the trimmed V and J ends, which lost 2 bases and 3 bases, there was a span of 16 bases. The CDR3 spans 16 residues. Germline V gene sequence: CDR1 SGHTA, CDR2 FQGNSA. The CDR3 loop is CASSLLPGVGDTEAFF. The CDR3 bases are TGTGCCAGCAGCTTACTGCCAGGGGTCGGAGACACTGAAGCTTTCTTT.

The rearrangement links TRBV7-9 to TRBJ1-6; 10 positions match TRBD1. Germline loops: CDR1 SEHNR, CDR2 FQNEAQ (reference sequence). The CDR3 runs 15 residues. After removal of 5 bases from V and 9 bases from J, the junction contained 7 bases not matched to a gene. The CDR3: CASSTPGQGSSPLHF. CDR3 bases: TGTGCCAGCAGCACTCCGGGACAGGGGAGTTCACCCCTCCACTTT.

This chain uses TRBV5-1 with TRBJ1-3; no reliable D call. CDR1 is SGHRS, CDR2 YFSETQ, per germline. The CDR3 length is 14 residues. The V end lost 2 bases, the J end lost 1 base, and 7 bases lay between the germline ends. The CDR3 DNA sequence: TGCGCCAGCAGCTTCGCAGGATCTGGAAACACCATATATTTT. Its protein is CASSFAGSGNTIYF.

The chain has TRBV7-8 and TRBJ1-1; 7 nucleotides match TRBD1. Germline lookup yields CDR1 SGHVS and CDR2 FQNEAQ. V trimming: 5 bases; J trimming: 4 bases; junction bases outside the gene matches: 10. The CDR3 contains 15 residues. The CDR3 DNA follows: TGTGCCAGCAGCCCGGGGACAGCTCAATTCACTGAAGCTTTCTTT. Protein sequence: CASSPGTAQFTEAFF.

This chain connects TRBV5-4 to TRBJ1-3, with a tentative D call TRBD1 (5 bases). The CDR3 has 14 residues. Trimming stripped 7 bases from V and 4 bases from J, with 15 bases between. Per the germline V gene, CDR1 is SGHNT and CDR2 is YYREEE (reference sequence). The chain's CDR3 is CASSGGGVGNTIYF. The CDR3 nucleotides are TGTGCCAGCTCCGGGGGGGGAGTAGGAAACACCATATATTTT. Supplemented by reference TRBV5-4 and TRBJ1-3, the full variable domain reads ETGVTQSPTHLIKTRGQQVTLRCSSQSGHNTVSWYQQALGQGPQFIFQYYREEENGRGNFPPRFSGLQFPNYSSELNVNALELDDSALYLCASSGGGVGNTIYFGEGSWLTVV.

As regards this clone: Additional DNA sequences in this sample encode the identical CDR3. V gene TRBV5-1 combines with J gene TRBJ1-2; 8 bases are shared with TRBD1. The J segment lost 8 bases and the V segment lost 2 bases, leaving 8 bases of the junction unmatched. CDR1 is SGHRS, CDR2 YFSETQ, per germline. CDR3 size: 14 residues. CDR3 residues: CASSLGGQGNGYTF. CDR3 DNA sequence: TGCGCCAGCAGCTTAGGAGGACAGGGCAACGGCTACACCTTC.

The chain recombines TRBV7-2 with TRBJ2-3, with D possibly being TRBD1 (6 bases). V lost 5 bases and J lost 2, with 14 bases in between. CDR3 size: 15 residues. CDR1 SGHTA and CDR2 FQGNSA come from the germline V gene. The CDR3, as DNA: TGTGCCAGCAGCCCACAGGGTTCCCACACAGATACGCAGTATTTT. It encodes CASSPQGSHTDTQYF.

The chain recombines TRBV7-2 with TRBJ2-5; tentative D call: TRBD2 (5 bases). V lost 6 bases and J lost 1, with 18 bases in between. Per the germline V gene, CDR1 is SGHTA and CDR2 is FQGNSA. The CDR3 is made up of 16 amino acids. The CDR3 bases are TGTGCCAGCAGGACAAGGTCTGGGAGAAGCCAAGAGACCCAGTACTTC. This gives the protein CASRTRSGRSQETQYF.

The chain combines TRBV12-3 or TRBV12-4 with TRBJ1-5; no definite D call. The CDR3 has 12 residues. V lost 4 bases to trimming and J lost 9 bases, with 10 bases between them. The CDR3 DNA follows: TGTGCCAGCAGTTCCCCCATGAGGCCCCAGCATTTT. Translating it yields CASSSPMRPQHF.

The chain recombines TRBV27 with TRBJ2-7; D may be TRBD1 (6 bases). The germline V gene encodes CDR1 MNHEY and CDR2 SMNVEV (reference sequence). The length of the CDR3 is 14 residues. The ends were cut back, 6 bases at V and 4 bases at J, with 16 bases in the middle. The CDR3 coding sequence is TGTGCCAGCAGACCCCGACAGGATGGATACGAGCAGTACTTC. This gives the protein CASRPRQDGYEQYF.

The chain has TRBV7-2 and TRBJ2-1; no reliable D call. The CDR3 runs 15 residues. V lost 6 bases and J 3 bases, leaving 15 bases between the germline ends. Germline V gene data show CDR1 as SGHTA and CDR2 as FQGNSA. This CDR3 reads CASRLRNDGYNEQFF. The CDR3 region has the DNA TGTGCCAGCAGACTACGGAACGACGGCTACAATGAGCAGTTCTTC.

The chain combines TRBV19 with TRBJ2-3; 10 bases align to TRBD2. The CDR3 contains 16 residues. J gave up 3 bases and V 4 bases, and 7 bases lay outside the gene matches. Per germline, CDR1 LNHDA and CDR2 SQIVND (reference sequence). The CDR3 nucleotides read TGTGCCAGTAGTACGGACTCTAGCGGGGGAACAGATACGCAGTATTTT. Amino acid sequence: CASSTDSSGGTDTQYF.

This sequence joins TRBV9 and TRBJ1-2; a possible D gene is TRBD1 (5 bases). The V end lost 10 bases, the J end lost 8 bases, and 15 bases lay between the germline ends. In germline, CDR1 is SGDLS, CDR2 YYNGEE. This CDR3 comprises 11 residues. Here the CDR3 reads CASRGGDGYTF. CDR3 bases: TGTGCCTCCCGCGGGGGGGACGGCTACACCTTC.

This clone showed up just a few times. The chain combines TRBV6-2 or TRBV6-3 with TRBJ1-1; D is unresolved. V was trimmed by 5 bases and J by 1 base, leaving 17 bases between them. Germline values: CDR1 MNHEY, CDR2 SVGEGT. The CDR3 consists of 16 residues. CDR3 bases: TGTGCCAGCAGTCAACCGAGGGCCCTCCGGAACACTGAAGCTTTCTTT. This sequence encodes CASSQPRALRNTEAFF.

This clone was seen only a few times. The chain carries TRBV7-2 and TRBJ1-5, with D tentatively TRBD1 (5 bases). The germline gives CDR1 SGHTA, CDR2 FQGNSA. The CDR3 has 13 amino acids. V was trimmed by 5 bases and J by 6 bases, leaving 11 bases between them. As DNA, the CDR3 is TGTGCCAGCAGCCCAGGCAGGGCTCAGCCCCAGCATTTT. Translated, it gives CASSPGRAQPQHF. The variable domain in full, with the rest retrieved from reference TRBV7-2 and TRBJ1-5, is GAGVSQSPSNKVTEKGKDVELRCDPISGHTALYWYRQSLGQGLEFLIYFQGNSAPDKSGLPSDRFSAERTGGSVSTLTIQRTQQEDSAVYLCASSPGRAQPQHFGDGTRLSIL.

This chain links TRBV18 with TRBJ2-1, with 7 bases lining up with TRBD2. This CDR3 is built from 15 residues. Germline V gene sequence: CDR1 KGHSH, CDR2 LQKENI. With V trimmed by 6 bases and J by 2 bases, 7 bases remained unmatched. The CDR3, as DNA: TGTGCCAGCTCCTGGGGAGGGTTCGCCTACAATGAGCAGTTCTTC. It yields the protein CASSWGGFAYNEQFF.

J is TRBJ1-1 and V is TRBV10-3; tentatively, D is TRBD1 (5 bases). The germline V gene has CDR1 ENHRY and CDR2 SYGVKD. The CDR3 totals 11 residues. The V gene lost 9 bases and the J gene lost 4 bases, with 9 bases spanning the gap. CDR3 DNA sequence: TGTGCCATGAGGCAGGGCACTGAAGCTTTCTTT. It translates to CAMRQGTEAFF.

The rearrangement uses TRBV24-1 and TRBJ2-1; 7 bases are shared with TRBD2. The CDR3 has 17 residues. J gave up 0 bases and V 3 bases, and 7 bases lay outside the gene matches. Germline CDR1 is KGHDR and CDR2 is SFDVKD. The CDR3 here is CATSDRAGRSSYNEQFF. DNA of the CDR3: TGTGCCACCAGTGATAGAGCGGGAAGGAGCTCCTACAATGAGCAGTTCTTC.

CDR3 loop: CASSLSSSYGYTF. The CDR3 nucleotides read TGTGCCAGCAGTTTATCTTCCAGCTATGGCTACACCTTC. The gene calls are TRBV27 and TRBJ1-2; D gene unclear. Looked up from germline, CDR1 is MNHEY and CDR2 is SMNVEV (reference sequence). The CDR3 has 13 amino acids. V was cut by 0 bases and J by 4 bases, with 6 bases left in between.

This chain uses TRBV7-8 with TRBJ1-1; TRBD1 agrees at 9 bases. Trimming took 5 bases from V and 7 from J; bases not matched to a gene: 2. Per germline, CDR1 SGHVS and CDR2 FQNEAQ. This CDR3 has 12 amino acids. The CDR3, as DNA: TGTGCCAGCAGCCAGGACAGGGGTGAAGCTTTCTTT. Amino acid sequence: CASSQDRGEAFF.

The J gene is TRBJ2-7, the V gene TRBV27; weak D call: TRBD1 (6 bases). This CDR3 contains 14 residues. V dropped 2 bases and J dropped 3 bases, with 11 bases sitting between them. CDR1 and CDR2 from the germline V gene are MNHEY and SMNVEV (reference sequence). DNA of the CDR3: TGTGCCAGCAGTTTAAAGCCAGGGGACTACGAGCAGTACTTC. This sequence encodes CASSLKPGDYEQYF.

This rearrangement joins TRBV7-2 to TRBJ1-4; perhaps TRBD1 as D (5 bases). This CDR3 spans 15 amino acids. V shed 5 bases and J shed 0 bases, with 10 bases lying between them. Per germline, CDR1 SGHTA and CDR2 FQGNSA. Here the CDR3 reads CASSPRGATNEKLFF. CDR3 bases: TGTGCCAGCAGCCCCCGGGGGGCAACTAATGAAAAACTGTTTTTT.

The rearrangement uses TRBV19 and TRBJ2-1, with 7 positions matching TRBD2. CDR3 length equals 14 residues. J was trimmed by 9 bases and V by 0 bases; bases with no gene match: 5. Germline V lookup: CDR1 LNHDA, CDR2 SQIVND (reference sequence). The CDR3 loop reads CASSIESGGGEQFF. As DNA, the CDR3 is TGTGCCAGTAGTATAGAATCGGGGGGAGGTGAGCAGTTCTTC.

The rearrangement uses TRBV19 and TRBJ1-5; D is unclear. The germline gives CDR1 LNHDA, CDR2 SQIVND (reference sequence). Trimming took 1 base from V and 0 from J, leaving 13 bases between them. The CDR3 is 17 amino acids. In DNA, the CDR3 is TGTGCCAGTAGTATAGTATCAGGAATCCATAGCAATCAGCCCCAGCATTTT. Translated, it gives CASSIVSGIHSNQPQHF.